This T cell receptor (beta chain) was obtained from a study of blood T cells in healthy people across ages. Germline lookup yields CDR1 SGHRS and CDR2 YFSETQ. The V end lost 3 bases, the J end lost 1 base, and 16 bases lay between the germline ends. This CDR3 spans 16 amino acids. A J-beta primer mix and a sample-barcoded 5' primer were used in a second PCR of roughly 6 to 12 cycles. TCRdb re-called the 5' RACE reads with MiXCR, one entry per CDR3 protein. The data show roughly 1.5 million distinct CDR3 sequences, approximately 43% seen once. V usage is TRBV5-1 and J usage is TRBJ2-5; D possibly corresponds to TRBD1 (8 bases). Sequencing was done on a sample of blood. The TCR was taken from a woman between 18 and 29 years old in good health. CDR3 DNA: TGCGCCAGCAGCTCTCAGGGGGCTAGCGGCCAAGAGACCCAGTACTTC. It encodes CASSSQGASGQETQYF.